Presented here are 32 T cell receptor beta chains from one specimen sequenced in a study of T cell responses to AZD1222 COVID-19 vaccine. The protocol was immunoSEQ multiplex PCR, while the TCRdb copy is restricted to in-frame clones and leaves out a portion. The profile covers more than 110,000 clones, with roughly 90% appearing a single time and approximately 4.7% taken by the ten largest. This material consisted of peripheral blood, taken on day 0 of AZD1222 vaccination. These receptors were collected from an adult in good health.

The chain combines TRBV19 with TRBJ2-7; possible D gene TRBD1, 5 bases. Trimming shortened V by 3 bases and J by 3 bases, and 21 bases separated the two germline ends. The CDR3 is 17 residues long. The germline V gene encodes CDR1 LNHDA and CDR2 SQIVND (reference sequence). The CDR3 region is CASSMEYGPQGSYEQYF. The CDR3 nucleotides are TGTGCCAGTAGTATGGAGTATGGACCCCAGGGAAGCTACGAGCAGTACTTC.

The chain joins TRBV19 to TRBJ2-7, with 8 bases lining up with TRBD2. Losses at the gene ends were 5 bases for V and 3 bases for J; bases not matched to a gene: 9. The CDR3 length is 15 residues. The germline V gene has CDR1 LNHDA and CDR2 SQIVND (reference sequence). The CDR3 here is CASSSGTRALYEQYF. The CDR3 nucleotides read TGTGCCAGTAGTTCCGGGACTAGAGCCCTCTACGAGCAGTACTTC.

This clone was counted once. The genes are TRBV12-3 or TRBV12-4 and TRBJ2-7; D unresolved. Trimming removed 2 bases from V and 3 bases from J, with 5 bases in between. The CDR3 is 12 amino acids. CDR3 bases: TGTGCCAGCAGTTTAAGAAGCTACGAGCAGTACTTC. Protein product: CASSLRSYEQYF.

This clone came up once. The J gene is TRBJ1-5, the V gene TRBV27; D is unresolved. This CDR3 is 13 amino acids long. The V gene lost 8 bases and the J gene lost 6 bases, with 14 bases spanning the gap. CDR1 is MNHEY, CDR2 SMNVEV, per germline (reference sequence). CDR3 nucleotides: TGTGCCAGCCGCCGGCAGGTTAGTCAGCCCCAGCATTTT. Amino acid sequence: CASRRQVSQPQHF.

This chain's CDR3 is CATSERQGTTDTQYF. The CDR3 nucleotides read TGTGCCACCAGTGAGCGACAGGGGACCACAGATACGCAGTATTTT. The gene calls are TRBV24-1 and TRBJ2-3, with 8 bases aligning to TRBD1. Germline V lookup: CDR1 KGHDR, CDR2 SFDVKD. CDR3 size: 15 residues. The J segment lost 2 bases and the V segment lost 4 bases, leaving 4 bases of the junction unmatched.

The CDR3 region has the DNA TGTGCCAGCAGCTTTTACTCCACGGGACATACTAATTCACCCCTCCACTTT. Translation gives CASSFYSTGHTNSPLHF. The chain recombines TRBV11-2 with TRBJ1-6; possible D gene TRBD1, 6 bases. This CDR3 region has 17 residues. CDR1 is SGHAT, CDR2 FQNNGV, per germline. V was pared by 3 bases and J by 6 bases, with 18 bases between.

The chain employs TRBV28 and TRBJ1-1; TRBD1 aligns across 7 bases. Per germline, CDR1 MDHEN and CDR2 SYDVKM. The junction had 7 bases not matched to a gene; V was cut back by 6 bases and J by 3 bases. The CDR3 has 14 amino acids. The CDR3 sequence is CASRVGGGDTEAFF. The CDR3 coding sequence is TGTGCCAGCAGGGTAGGGGGCGGGGACACTGAAGCTTTCTTT. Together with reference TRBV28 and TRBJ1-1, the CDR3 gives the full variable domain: DVKVTQSSRYLVKRTGEKVFLECVQDMDHENMFWYRQDPGLGLRLIYFSYDVKMKEKGDIPEGYSVSREKKERFSLILESASTNQTSMYLCASRVGGGDTEAFFGQGTRLTVV.

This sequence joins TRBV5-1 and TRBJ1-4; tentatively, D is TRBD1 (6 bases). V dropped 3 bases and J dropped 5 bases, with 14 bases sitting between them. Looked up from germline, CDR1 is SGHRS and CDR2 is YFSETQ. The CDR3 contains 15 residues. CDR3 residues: CASSSWSGANEKLFF. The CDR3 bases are TGCGCCAGCAGCTCCTGGTCAGGGGCAAATGAAAAACTGTTTTTT.

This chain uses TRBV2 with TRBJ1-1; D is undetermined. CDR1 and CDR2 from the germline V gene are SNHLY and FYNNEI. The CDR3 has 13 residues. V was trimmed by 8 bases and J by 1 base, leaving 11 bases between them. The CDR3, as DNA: TGTGCCAGCGAGGACGGATCGAACACTGAAGCTTTCTTT. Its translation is CASEDGSNTEAFF.

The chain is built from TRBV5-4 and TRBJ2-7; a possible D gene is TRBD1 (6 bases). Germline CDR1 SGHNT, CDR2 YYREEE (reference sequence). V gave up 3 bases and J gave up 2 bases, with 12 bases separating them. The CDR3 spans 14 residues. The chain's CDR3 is CASSSTDRPYEQYF. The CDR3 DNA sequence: TGTGCCAGCAGCTCCACGGACAGACCCTACGAGCAGTACTTC. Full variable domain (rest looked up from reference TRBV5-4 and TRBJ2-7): ETGVTQSPTHLIKTRGQQVTLRCSSQSGHNTVSWYQQALGQGPQFIFQYYREEENGRGNFPPRFSGLQFPNYSSELNVNALELDDSALYLCASSSTDRPYEQYFGPGTRLTVT.

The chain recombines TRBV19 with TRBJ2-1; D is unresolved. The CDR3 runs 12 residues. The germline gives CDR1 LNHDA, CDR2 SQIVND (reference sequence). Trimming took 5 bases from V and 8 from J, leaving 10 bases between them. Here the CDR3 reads CASSLGQHEQFF. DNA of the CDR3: TGTGCCAGTAGTCTCGGTCAACATGAGCAGTTCTTC.

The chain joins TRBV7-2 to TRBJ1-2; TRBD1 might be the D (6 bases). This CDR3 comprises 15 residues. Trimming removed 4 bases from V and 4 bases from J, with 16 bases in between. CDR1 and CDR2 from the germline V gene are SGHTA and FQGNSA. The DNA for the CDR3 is TGTGCCAGCAGCTCCCCCCGGGGGACAAGCTATGGCTACACCTTC. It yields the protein CASSSPRGTSYGYTF.

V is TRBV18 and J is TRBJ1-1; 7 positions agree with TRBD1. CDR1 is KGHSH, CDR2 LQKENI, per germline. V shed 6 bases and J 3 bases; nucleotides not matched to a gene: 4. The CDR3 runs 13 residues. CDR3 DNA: TGTGCCAGCTCTCCCACAGGGGACACTGAAGCTTTCTTT. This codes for CASSPTGDTEAFF.

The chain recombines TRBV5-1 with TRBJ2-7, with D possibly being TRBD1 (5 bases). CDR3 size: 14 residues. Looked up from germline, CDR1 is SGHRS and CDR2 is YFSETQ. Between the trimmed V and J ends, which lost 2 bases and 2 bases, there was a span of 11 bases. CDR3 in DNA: TGCGCCAGCAGCTTCGGCAGGGTGGCCTACGAGCAGTACTTC. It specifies CASSFGRVAYEQYF.

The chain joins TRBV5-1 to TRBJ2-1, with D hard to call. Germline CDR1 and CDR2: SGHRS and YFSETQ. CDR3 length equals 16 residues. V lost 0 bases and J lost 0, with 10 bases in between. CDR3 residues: CASSLDTAFSYNEQFF. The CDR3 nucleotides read TGCGCCAGCAGCTTGGACACAGCTTTCTCCTACAATGAGCAGTTCTTC.

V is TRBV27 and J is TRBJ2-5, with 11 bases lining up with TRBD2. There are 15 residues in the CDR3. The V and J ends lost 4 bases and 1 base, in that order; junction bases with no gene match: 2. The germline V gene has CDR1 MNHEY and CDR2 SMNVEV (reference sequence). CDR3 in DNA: TGTGCCAGCAGTTCCCTAGCGGGGGGCCAAGAGACCCAGTACTTC. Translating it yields CASSSLAGGQETQYF.

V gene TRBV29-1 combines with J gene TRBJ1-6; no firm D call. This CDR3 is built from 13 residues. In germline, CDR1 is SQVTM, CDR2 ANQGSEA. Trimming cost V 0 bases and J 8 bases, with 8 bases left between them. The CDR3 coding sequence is TGCAGCGTTGAAGAGACGGCGGATTCACCCCTCCACTTT. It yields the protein CSVEETADSPLHF.

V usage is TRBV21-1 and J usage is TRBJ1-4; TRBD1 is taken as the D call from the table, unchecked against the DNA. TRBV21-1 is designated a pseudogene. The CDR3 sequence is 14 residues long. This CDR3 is CASSRAGPNEKLFF. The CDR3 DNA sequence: TGTGCCAGCAGCAGGGCAGGGCCTAATGAAAAACTGTTTTTT.

The CDR3 bases are TGTGCCAGCAGCTTACTGAAGGGTAATAGAACCGGGGAGCTGTTTTTT. It yields the protein CASSLLKGNRTGELFF. This chain uses TRBV7-9 with TRBJ2-2, with D unclear. Trimming shortened V by 2 bases and J by 5 bases, and 15 bases separated the two germline ends. This CDR3 is 16 amino acids long. Germline values: CDR1 SEHNR, CDR2 FQNEAQ (reference sequence).

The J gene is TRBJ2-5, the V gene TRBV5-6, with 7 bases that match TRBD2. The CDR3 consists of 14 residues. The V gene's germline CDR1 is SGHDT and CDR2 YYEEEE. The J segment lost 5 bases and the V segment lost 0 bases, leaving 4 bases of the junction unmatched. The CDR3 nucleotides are TGTGCCAGCAGCTTGGGACTAGCTGGGGAGACCCAGTACTTC. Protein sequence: CASSLGLAGETQYF.

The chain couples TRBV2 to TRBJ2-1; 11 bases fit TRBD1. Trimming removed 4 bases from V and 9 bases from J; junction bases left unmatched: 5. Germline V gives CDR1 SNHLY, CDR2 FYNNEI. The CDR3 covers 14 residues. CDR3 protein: CASSGTGGKAEQFF. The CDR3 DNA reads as TGTGCCAGCAGTGGGACAGGGGGCAAAGCTGAGCAGTTCTTC.

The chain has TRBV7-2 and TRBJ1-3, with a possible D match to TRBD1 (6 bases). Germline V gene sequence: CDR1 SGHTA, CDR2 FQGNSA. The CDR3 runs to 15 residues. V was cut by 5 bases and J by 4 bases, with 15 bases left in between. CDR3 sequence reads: CASSISGVGGNTIYF. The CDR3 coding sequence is TGTGCCAGCAGCATCTCAGGGGTGGGCGGAAACACCATATATTTT.

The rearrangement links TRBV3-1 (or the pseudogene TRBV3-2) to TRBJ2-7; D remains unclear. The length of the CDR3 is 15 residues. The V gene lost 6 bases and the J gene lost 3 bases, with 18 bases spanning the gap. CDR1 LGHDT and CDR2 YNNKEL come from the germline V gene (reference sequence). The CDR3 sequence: CASSTRINPDYEQYF. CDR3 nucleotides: TGTGCCAGCAGTACGAGAATTAACCCAGACTACGAGCAGTACTTC.

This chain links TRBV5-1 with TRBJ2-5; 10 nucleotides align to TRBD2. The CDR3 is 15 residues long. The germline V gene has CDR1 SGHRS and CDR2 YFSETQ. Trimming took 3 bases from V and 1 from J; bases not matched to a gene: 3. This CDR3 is CASSSSGGAQETQYF. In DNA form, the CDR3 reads TGCGCCAGCAGCTCAAGCGGGGGGGCCCAAGAGACCCAGTACTTC.

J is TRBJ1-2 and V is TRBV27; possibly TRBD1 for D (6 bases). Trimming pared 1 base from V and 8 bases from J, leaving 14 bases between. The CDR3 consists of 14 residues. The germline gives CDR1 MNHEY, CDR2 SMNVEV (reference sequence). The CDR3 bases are TGTGCCAGCAGTTTATTGGGGGGGCTCAGCGGCTACACCTTC. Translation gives CASSLLGGLSGYTF.

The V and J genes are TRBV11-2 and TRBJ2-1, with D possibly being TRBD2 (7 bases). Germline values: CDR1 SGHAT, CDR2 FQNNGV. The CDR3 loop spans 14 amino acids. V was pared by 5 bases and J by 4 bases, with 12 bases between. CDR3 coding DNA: TGTGCCAGCAGCAGGGGGGGCGAGTACAATGAGCAGTTCTTC. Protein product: CASSRGGEYNEQFF.

CDR3 protein: CASSNPGTRKYF. The CDR3 DNA reads as TGTGCCAGTAGTAACCCCGGGACGAGGAAGTATTTT. The chain is built from TRBV19 and TRBJ2-3; D tentatively reads TRBD1 or TRBD2 (5 bases each). The germline gives CDR1 LNHDA, CDR2 SQIVND (reference sequence). The CDR3 contains 12 residues. V was trimmed by 4 bases and J by 13 bases, leaving 15 bases between them.

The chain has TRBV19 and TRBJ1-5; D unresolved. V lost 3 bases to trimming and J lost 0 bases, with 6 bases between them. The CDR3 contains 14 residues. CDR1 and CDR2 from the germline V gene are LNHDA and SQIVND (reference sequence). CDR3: CASSILYSNQPQHF. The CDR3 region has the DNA TGTGCCAGTAGTATCCTTTATAGCAATCAGCCCCAGCATTTT.

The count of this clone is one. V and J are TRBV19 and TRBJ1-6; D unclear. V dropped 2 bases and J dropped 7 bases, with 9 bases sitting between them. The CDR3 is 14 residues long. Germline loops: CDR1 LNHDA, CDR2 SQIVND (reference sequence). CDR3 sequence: CASSIPGRNSPLHF. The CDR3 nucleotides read TGTGCCAGTAGTATACCCGGACGCAATTCACCCCTCCACTTT.

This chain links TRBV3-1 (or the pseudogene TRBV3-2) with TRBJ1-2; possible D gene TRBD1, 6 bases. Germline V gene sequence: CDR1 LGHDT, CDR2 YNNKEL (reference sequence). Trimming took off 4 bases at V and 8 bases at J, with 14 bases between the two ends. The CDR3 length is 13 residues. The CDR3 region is CASSLQQGTGYTF. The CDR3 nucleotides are TGTGCCAGCAGCCTGCAACAGGGAACAGGCTACACCTTC.

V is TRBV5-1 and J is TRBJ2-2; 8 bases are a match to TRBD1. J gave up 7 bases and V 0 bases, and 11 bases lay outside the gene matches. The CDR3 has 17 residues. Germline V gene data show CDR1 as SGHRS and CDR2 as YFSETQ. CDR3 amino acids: CASSLGLYPDRVGELFF. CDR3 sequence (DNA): TGCGCCAGCAGCTTGGGCCTGTATCCGGACAGGGTCGGGGAGCTGTTTTTT. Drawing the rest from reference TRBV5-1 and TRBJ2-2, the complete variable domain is KAGVTQTPRYLIKTRGQQVTLSCSPISGHRSVSWYQQTPGQGLQFLFEYFSETQRNKGNFPGRFSGRQFSNSRSEMNVSTLELGDSALYLCASSLGLYPDRVGELFFGEGSRLTVL.

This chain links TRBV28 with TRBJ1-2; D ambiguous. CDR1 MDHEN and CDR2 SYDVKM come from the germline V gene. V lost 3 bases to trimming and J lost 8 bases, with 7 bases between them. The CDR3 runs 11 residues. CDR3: CASSFVGGYTF. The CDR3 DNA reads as TGTGCCAGCAGTTTCGTAGGCGGCTACACCTTC.